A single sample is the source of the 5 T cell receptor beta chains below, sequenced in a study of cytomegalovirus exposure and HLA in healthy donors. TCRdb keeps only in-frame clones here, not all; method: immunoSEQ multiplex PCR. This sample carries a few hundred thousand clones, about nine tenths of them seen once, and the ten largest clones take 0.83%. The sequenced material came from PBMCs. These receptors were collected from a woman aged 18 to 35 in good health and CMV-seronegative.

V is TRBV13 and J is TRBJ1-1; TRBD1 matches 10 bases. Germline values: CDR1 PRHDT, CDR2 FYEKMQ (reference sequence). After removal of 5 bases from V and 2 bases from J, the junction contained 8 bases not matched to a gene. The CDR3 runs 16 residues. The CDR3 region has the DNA TGTGCCAGCAGCAGGGGACAGGGGAGGATTAACACTGAAGCTTTCTTT. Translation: CASSRGQGRINTEAFF.

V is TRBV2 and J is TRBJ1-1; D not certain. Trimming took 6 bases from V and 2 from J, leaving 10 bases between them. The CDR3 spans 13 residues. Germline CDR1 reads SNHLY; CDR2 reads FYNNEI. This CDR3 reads CASSVQRNTEAFF. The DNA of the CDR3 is TGTGCCAGCAGCGTACAAAGAAACACTGAAGCTTTCTTT.

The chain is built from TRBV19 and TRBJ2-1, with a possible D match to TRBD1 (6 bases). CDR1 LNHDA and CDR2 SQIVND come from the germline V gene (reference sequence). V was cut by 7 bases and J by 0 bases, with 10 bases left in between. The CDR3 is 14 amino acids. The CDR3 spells CASTGVLSYNEQFF. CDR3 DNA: TGTGCCAGTACAGGGGTCCTCTCCTACAATGAGCAGTTCTTC.

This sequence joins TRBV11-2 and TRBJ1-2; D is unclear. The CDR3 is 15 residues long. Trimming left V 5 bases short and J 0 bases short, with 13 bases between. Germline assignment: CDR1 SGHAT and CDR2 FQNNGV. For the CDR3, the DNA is TGTGCCAGCAGCGCCGCACCGTTAGCTAACTATGGCTACACCTTC. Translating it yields CASSAAPLANYGYTF.

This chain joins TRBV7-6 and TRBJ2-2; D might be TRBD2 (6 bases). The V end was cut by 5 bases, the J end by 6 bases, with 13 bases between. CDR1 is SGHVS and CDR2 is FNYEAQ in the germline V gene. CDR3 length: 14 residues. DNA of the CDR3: TGTGCCAGCAGCCTGTTGGGGGAGGCCGGGGAGCTGTTTTTT. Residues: CASSLLGEAGELFF.